One and the same sample provided the 20 T cell receptor beta chains below, sequenced in a study of blood T cell repertoires in COVID-19. Profiled with immunoSEQ multiplex PCR; TCRdb holds only in-frame clones, not every one. Of almost 350,000 clones listed, 89% were seen once; the top ten hold less than 5%. The sequenced sample consisted of peripheral blood. Every receptor here comes from a woman aged 60-70 years with COVID-19, enrolled during active disease.

The CDR3 bases are TGTGCCAGCAGCCAAGATCTCGCGGGGGCGCAAGAGACCCAGTACTTC. Amino acid sequence: CASSQDLAGAQETQYF. The V gene is TRBV14, the J gene TRBJ2-5; weak D call: TRBD2 (7 bases). V was shortened by 0 bases and J by 2 bases, with 13 bases between the two germline ends. There are 16 residues in the CDR3. The germline V gene encodes CDR1 SGHDN and CDR2 FVKESK.

The V and J genes are TRBV7-9 and TRBJ1-1; D perhaps matches TRBD1 (5 bases). The germline V gene encodes CDR1 SEHNR and CDR2 FQNEAQ (reference sequence). This CDR3 spans 14 amino acids. Trimming pared 6 bases from V and 6 bases from J, leaving 17 bases between. The CDR3 bases are TGTGCCAGCAGATCCATTAGAGACAGCCCTGAAGCTTTCTTT. The encoded protein is CASRSIRDSPEAFF.

The chain employs TRBV7-8 and TRBJ1-1, with 7 bases identical to TRBD1. The J segment lost 7 bases and the V segment lost 6 bases, leaving 8 bases of the junction unmatched. Germline CDR1 is SGHVS and CDR2 is FQNEAQ. The CDR3 spans 13 residues. CDR3 sequence reads: CASSRPGQIEAFF. CDR3 coding DNA: TGTGCCAGCAGTCGACCGGGACAGATTGAAGCTTTCTTT.

CDR3 protein: CASSMSNYGYTF. The CDR3 bases are TGTGCCAGTAGTATGTCGAACTATGGCTACACCTTC. The chain uses TRBV19 and TRBJ1-2; unclear D gene. CDR3 length: 12 amino acids. V lost 3 bases, J lost 2 bases, and 4 bases lay in between. Germline V CDR1 and CDR2: LNHDA, SQIVND (reference sequence).

The chain combines TRBV9 with TRBJ2-3, with TRBD1 matching 9 bases. With 3 bases clipped from V and 4 bases from J, the junction kept 9 bases outside the gene matches. Germline V CDR1 and CDR2: SGDLS, YYNGEE. CDR3 size: 16 residues. The DNA for the CDR3 is TGTGCCAGCAGCGGACCGGGACAGGGTTTTGCAGATACGCAGTATTTT. This translates into CASSGPGQGFADTQYF.

The rearrangement links TRBV7-2 to TRBJ2-5, with D possibly being TRBD1 (5 bases). Trimming left V 4 bases short and J 1 base short, with 16 bases between. The length of the CDR3 is 16 residues. CDR1 is SGHTA, CDR2 FQGNSA, per germline. CDR3 sequence reads: CASSSQVVRAQETQYF. CDR3 in DNA: TGTGCCAGCAGCTCCCAAGTTGTCAGGGCCCAAGAGACCCAGTACTTC.

This chain uses TRBV10-2 with TRBJ2-2; no clear D. Germline V gene lookup returns CDR1 WSHSY and CDR2 SAAADI. The CDR3 loop spans 12 amino acids. V was shortened by 6 bases and J by 5 bases, with 7 bases between the two germline ends. The DNA for the CDR3 is TGCGCCAGCAGGGCCCCAACCGGGGAGCTGTTTTTT. Protein: CASRAPTGELFF.

This rearrangement joins TRBV7-8 to TRBJ1-2; TRBD1 aligns across 7 bases. The germline V gene has CDR1 SGHVS and CDR2 FQNEAQ. V was pared by 2 bases and J by 8 bases, with 17 bases of the junction left unmatched. The CDR3 contains 17 residues. In DNA, the CDR3 is TGTGCCAGCAGCTTACGTCCCACGCGACAGGGCGCCTTGGGCTACACCTTC. This encodes CASSLRPTRQGALGYTF.

The CDR3 spells CASSYARDRGGYTF. DNA for the CDR3: TGTGCCAGCAGTTACGCGCGGGACAGGGGTGGCTACACCTTC. This rearrangement joins TRBV6-6 to TRBJ1-2; the match to TRBD1 covers 10 bases. Germline CDR1 MNHNY, CDR2 SVGAGI (reference sequence). The J segment lost 7 bases and the V segment lost 2 bases, leaving 4 bases of the junction unmatched. The length of the CDR3 is 14 residues.

The chain has TRBV6-5 and TRBJ2-2; 9 nucleotides line up with TRBD2. Unmatched junction bases numbered 7, after V lost 6 bases and J lost 5 bases. The CDR3 is 15 residues long. Germline CDR1 reads MNHEY; CDR2 reads SVGAGI. The DNA for the CDR3 is TGTGCCAGCAGCTTTAGCGGGGGCGTTACCGGGGAGCTGTTTTTT. Protein sequence: CASSFSGGVTGELFF.

The chain is built from TRBV7-3 and TRBJ1-1; 8 positions match TRBD1. V shed 6 bases and J 3 bases; nucleotides not matched to a gene: 6. CDR1 and CDR2 (germline): SGHTA, FQGTGA. The CDR3 runs to 14 residues. CDR3 in DNA: TGTGCCAGCAGGTTGGACAGGGCGGACACTGAAGCTTTCTTT. This sequence encodes CASRLDRADTEAFF.

This chain links TRBV2 with TRBJ2-5; 9 bases are shared with TRBD2. Germline CDR1 reads SNHLY; CDR2 reads FYNNEI. The CDR3 consists of 16 residues. Trimming removed 6 bases from V and 1 base from J; junction bases left unmatched: 9. This CDR3 reads CASSFGLAGLQETQYF. Written as DNA, the CDR3 is TGTGCCAGCAGCTTCGGCCTAGCGGGGCTCCAAGAGACCCAGTACTTC. Together with reference TRBV2 and TRBJ2-5, the CDR3 gives the full variable domain: EPEVTQTPSHQVTQMGQEVILRCVPISNHLYFYWYRQILGQKVEFLVSFYNNEISEKSEIFDDQFSVERPDGSNFTLKIRSTKLEDSAMYFCASSFGLAGLQETQYFGPGTRLLVL.

This rearrangement joins TRBV7-3 to TRBJ1-2; TRBD1 aligns across 12 bases. CDR3 length equals 13 residues. V was pared by 5 bases and J by 7 bases, with 2 bases of the junction left unmatched. Per germline, CDR1 SGHTA and CDR2 FQGTGA. CDR3 DNA sequence: TGTGCCAGCAGCGGGACAGGGGGCTTTGGCTACACCTTC. It yields the protein CASSGTGGFGYTF.

The chain employs TRBV7-3 and TRBJ2-1; the D gene is possibly TRBD1 (6 bases). Germline-derived CDR1 and CDR2 are SGHTA and FQGTGA. The length of the CDR3 is 15 residues. The V and J ends lost 2 bases and 4 bases respectively, with 12 bases between them. The chain's CDR3 is CASSLAGAGYNEQFF. In nucleotides, the CDR3 is TGTGCCAGCAGCTTAGCAGGGGCAGGTTACAATGAGCAGTTCTTC.

The chain combines TRBV11-1 with TRBJ1-1, with D possibly being TRBD1 (5 bases). The germline V gene has CDR1 SGHAT and CDR2 FQDESV (reference sequence). There are 12 residues in the CDR3. V shed 3 bases and J shed 10 bases, with 12 bases lying between them. The CDR3 reads CASSLSVGGAFF. The CDR3 region has the DNA TGTGCCAGCAGCTTGTCCGTCGGGGGAGCTTTCTTT.

The rearrangement links TRBV6-5 to TRBJ1-5, with D tentatively TRBD1 (6 bases). The CDR3 spans 15 residues. Deletions cut 6 bases from V and 5 bases from J, with 17 bases between. From germline, CDR1 is MNHEY and CDR2 SVGAGI. CDR3: CASRLGQGRDQPQHF. CDR3 bases: TGTGCCAGCAGGTTGGGGCAGGGGAGAGATCAGCCCCAGCATTTT.

This rearrangement joins TRBV5-8 to TRBJ2-3; D might be TRBD2 (5 bases). CDR3 length: 11 amino acids. CDR1 is SGHTS and CDR2 is YDEGEE in the germline V gene. Trimming pared 0 bases from V and 14 bases from J, leaving 10 bases between. This CDR3 is CASSLGERRYF. In nucleotides, the CDR3 is TGTGCCAGCAGCTTGGGGGAGAGGCGGTATTTT.

On this clone itself: Other DNA sequences in the sample encode the same CDR3. The chain combines TRBV18 with TRBJ2-5; no firm D call. The germline gives CDR1 KGHSH, CDR2 LQKENI. The length of the CDR3 is 12 residues. Trimming removed 3 bases at V and 1 base at J, with 3 bases between. In DNA, the CDR3 is TGTGCCAGCTCACCCCTCCAAGAGACCCAGTACTTC. Encoded protein: CASSPLQETQYF. Filled out from reference TRBV18 and TRBJ2-5, the complete variable domain reads NAGVMQNPRHLVRRRGQEARLRCSPMKGHSHVYWYRQLPEEGLKFMVYLQKENIIDESGMPKERFSAEFPKEGPSILRIQQVVRGDSAAYFCASSPLQETQYFGPGTRLLVL.

The chain joins TRBV5-4 to TRBJ2-1; D perhaps matches TRBD1 (5 bases). This CDR3 has 14 residues. V lost 4 bases to trimming and J lost 6 bases, with 14 bases between them. CDR1 SGHNT and CDR2 YYREEE come from the germline V gene (reference sequence). The DNA of the CDR3 is TGTGCCAGCAGCGTTTCATGGGGCAGCAATGAGCAGTTCTTC. This gives the protein CASSVSWGSNEQFF.

This chain joins TRBV5-6 and TRBJ1-1, with TRBD1 as a possible D gene (5 bases). Looked up from germline, CDR1 is SGHDT and CDR2 is YYEEEE. The length of the CDR3 is 13 residues. V was trimmed by 4 bases and J by 5 bases, leaving 12 bases between them. This CDR3 reads CASSGAGITEAFF. The CDR3 nucleotides read TGTGCCAGCAGCGGGGCAGGGATTACTGAAGCTTTCTTT.